This TCR beta chain was sequenced for a study of cytotoxic CD8 clonotypes in ibrutinib-treated CLL. Study-level points and caveats: Samples from sustained-remission and progressing patients were taken at different times.

A 1 in 200,000 to 1 in 1 million T cell depth was the sequencing target. Assay: immunoSEQ multiplex PCR; the TCRdb copy retains only in-frame clones and omits some. Found here are roughly 200,000 clones, about 72% of them singletons; the top ten hold around an eighth. In the case of this clone: The antigen remains undetermined.

The sample consisted of PBMCs, taken after 24 months of ibrutinib treatment. The clonotype was recovered from a human donor with chronic lymphocytic leukemia.

The CDR3 DNA sequence: TGTGCCTGGAGTTCAAGCGGGAGGTTCAATGAGCAGTTCTTC. Its translation: CAWSSSGRFNEQFF. The chain is built from TRBV30 and TRBJ2-1; TRBD2 matches at 9 bases. CDR1 and CDR2 from the germline V gene are GTSNPN and SVGIG (reference sequence). V lost 2 bases and J lost 6; bases outside the gene matches: 5. The CDR3 spans 14 residues.